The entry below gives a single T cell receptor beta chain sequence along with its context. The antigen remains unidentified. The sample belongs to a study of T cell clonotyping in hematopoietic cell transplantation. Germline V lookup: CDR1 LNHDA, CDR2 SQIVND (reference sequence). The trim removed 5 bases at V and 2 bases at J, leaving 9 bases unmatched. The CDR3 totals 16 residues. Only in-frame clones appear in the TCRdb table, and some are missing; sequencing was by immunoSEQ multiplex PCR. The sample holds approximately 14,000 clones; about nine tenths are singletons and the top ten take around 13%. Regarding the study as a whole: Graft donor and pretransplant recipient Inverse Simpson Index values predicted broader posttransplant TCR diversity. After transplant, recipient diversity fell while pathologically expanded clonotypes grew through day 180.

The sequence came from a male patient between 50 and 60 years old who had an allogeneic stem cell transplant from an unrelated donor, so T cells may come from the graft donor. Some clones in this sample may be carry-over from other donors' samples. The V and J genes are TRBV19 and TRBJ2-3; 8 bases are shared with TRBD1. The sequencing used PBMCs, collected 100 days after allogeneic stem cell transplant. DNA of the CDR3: TGTGCCAGTAGTTTGGGGGGACAGGTCCTCACAGATACGCAGTATTTT. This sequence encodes CASSLGGQVLTDTQYF.